This T cell receptor beta chain comes out of a study of cytomegalovirus exposure and HLA in healthy donors. Points from the study as a whole: A prior analysis recorded that most TCR beta V segments were productive about 87% or about 30% of the time. A later analysis revealed that TCR association rates differed between HLA loci, peaking at DRB1 and bottoming out at HLA-C. In a later analysis, a missense DCLRE1C variant was linked to TCR beta V- and J-gene trimming. The number of N-insertions in an Asian-associated ancestry cluster was reportedly below the approximately 600-donor mean in a later analysis.

Primers: 60 Vbeta forward and 13 Jbeta reverse. TCRdb's copy holds only in-frame clones and misses some; the assay was immunoSEQ multiplex PCR. The sample contains 85,000 to 130,000 clones, roughly 80% of which appear only once. This clone appeared once. Its antigen is unidentified. Germline V gene lookup returns CDR1 SQVTM and CDR2 ANQGSEA. Between the trimmed V and J ends, which lost 1 base and 2 bases, there was a span of 9 bases. The CDR3 runs 13 residues. The V call is TRBV29-1, the J call TRBJ2-7; the D gene is possibly TRBD2 (5 bases). The sample comprised PBMCs. This sequence was found in a man aged 45 to 65 in good health and CMV-seronegative. In DNA form, the CDR3 reads TGCAGCGTTGAAGGGGGAGCAACCTACGAGCAGTACTTC. Protein sequence: CSVEGGATYEQYF.